This paragraph covers one TCR beta chain sequence. The antigen is not known. This sample was included in a study of shared clonotypes between healthy human individuals. Study findings and constraints: The study drew on few donors, limiting represented genetic and exposure-history diversity. Clonotype sharing levels among donors were expected to vary with sequencing depth.

CDR1 is SGHTA, CDR2 FQGTGA, per germline. This CDR3 region has 15 residues. V shed 2 bases and J shed 0 bases, with 10 bases lying between them. Genomic DNA per cell subset filled all wells of several immunoSEQ plates. Study processing details: ImmunoSEQ yielded junction-only sequences lacking quality scores, so filtering differed. Data came from immunoSEQ multiplex PCR; TCRdb stores just in-frame clones and leaves some out. D and trimming were read from the DNA, whereas the V and J calls and clone size are those reported in that table. The table includes some 2.3 million clones, approximately 93% detected once.

This TCR was sampled from a man aged 18-30 years in good health. Some clones in this sample may be carry-over from other donors' samples. This chain connects TRBV7-3 to TRBJ1-2; D gene uncertain. Sequencing was done on a sample of naive CD4+ T cells from PBMCs. Subset here: CD45RA+ positively selected. The CDR3 bases are TGTGCCAGCAGCTTAGCCCCGAGTACTAACTATGGCTACACCTTC. This encodes CASSLAPSTNYGYTF.